These T cell receptor beta chains were read from a single sample in a study of T-cell reconstitution after alpha-beta-depleted transplantation in children. TCRdb processed the PCR reads anew with MiXCR; each CDR3 protein has one entry. The sample records around 420,000 distinct CDR3 sequences, around 16% being singletons. Source: PBMCs, mostly from graft donor cells, taken 360 days after TCRalphabeta/CD19-depleted stem cell transplant. All receptors derive from a boy under two years old who had a stem cell transplant for Wiskott-Aldrich syndrome, so the T cells may come from the graft donor. Both conserved end residues are part of each CDR3. A D gene is named only where the DNA matches it firmly.

D,J,V,CDR3
TRBD1,TRBJ2-1,TRBV29-1,CSVVGGQGSYNEQFF
.,TRBJ2-7,TRBV7-3,CASSLRGPRPLNYPSYEQYF
.,TRBJ2-2,TRBV5-1,CASSFQTNTGELFF
TRBD1,TRBJ1-4,TRBV29-1,CSVQTGSGEKLFF
TRBD1,TRBJ1-2,TRBV6-5,CASSFWTGGHGYTF
.,TRBJ2-6,TRBV10-3,CAITRGASSSGANVLTF
.,TRBJ1-1,TRBV12-3/TRBV12-4,CASSFLSDTEAFF
TRBD2,TRBJ2-3,TRBV5-6,CASSLGLAGVLSTDTQYF
.,TRBJ2-2,TRBV25-1,CASSEWGIPSATGELFF
TRBD1,TRBJ2-7,TRBV5-4,CASSGRDRSSYEQYF
.,TRBJ1-1,TRBV19,CASSTGNTEAFF
.,TRBJ2-3,TRBV20-1,CSARDPRGPNTDTQYF
.,TRBJ2-7,TRBV25-1,CASSEDTGRISYEQYF
TRBD1,TRBJ2-3,TRBV4-1,CASSQVIPDRGYTDTQYF
.,TRBJ2-7,TRBV4-1,CASSPTDSGVYEQYF
.,TRBJ2-4,TRBV7-2,CASSFVGTGAKNIQYF
.,TRBJ1-5,TRBV28,CASSLRGRSHQPQHF
TRBD2,TRBJ2-7,TRBV6-5,CASSYAGGVSYEQYF
TRBD1,TRBJ1-2,TRBV25-1,CASSAALTGAGGYTF
.,TRBJ2-3,TRBV5-1,CASSLDTASTDTQYF
.,TRBJ1-1,TRBV7-2,CASSFTGRSTEAFF
.,TRBJ2-7,TRBV3-1,CASSQRAGSYEQYF
.,TRBJ1-2,TRBV2,CASSEGALFGYTF
TRBD1,TRBJ2-2,TRBV12-3/TRBV12-4,CASSSGRGTGELFF
.,TRBJ2-1,TRBV12-3/TRBV12-4,CASTPRSYNEQFF
TRBD2,TRBJ2-1,TRBV20-1,CSASSGGAYNEQFF
.,TRBJ2-1,TRBV29-1,CSVLVAAHEQFF
.,TRBJ1-6,TRBV5-1,CASSLRSSSYNSPLHF
.,TRBJ2-1,TRBV12-3/TRBV12-4,CASSFGSRVEQFF
TRBD2,TRBJ2-2,TRBV6-5,CASSYVPSGGNLFF
TRBD2,TRBJ2-1,TRBV5-1,CASSLTTSGGLEQFF
TRBD1,TRBJ2-5,TRBV5-8,CASSYATLQGAGTQYF
TRBD1,TRBJ1-4,TRBV4-2,CASSSRQGATNEKLFF
.,TRBJ1-6,TRBV11-2,CASSFGFRHSNSPLHF
.,TRBJ2-7,TRBV4-3,CASSQDLGYEQYF
TRBD1,TRBJ1-2,TRBV11-2,CASSSGTGGAVYGYTF
TRBD2,TRBJ2-4,TRBV5-1,CASNLGGRAKNIQYF